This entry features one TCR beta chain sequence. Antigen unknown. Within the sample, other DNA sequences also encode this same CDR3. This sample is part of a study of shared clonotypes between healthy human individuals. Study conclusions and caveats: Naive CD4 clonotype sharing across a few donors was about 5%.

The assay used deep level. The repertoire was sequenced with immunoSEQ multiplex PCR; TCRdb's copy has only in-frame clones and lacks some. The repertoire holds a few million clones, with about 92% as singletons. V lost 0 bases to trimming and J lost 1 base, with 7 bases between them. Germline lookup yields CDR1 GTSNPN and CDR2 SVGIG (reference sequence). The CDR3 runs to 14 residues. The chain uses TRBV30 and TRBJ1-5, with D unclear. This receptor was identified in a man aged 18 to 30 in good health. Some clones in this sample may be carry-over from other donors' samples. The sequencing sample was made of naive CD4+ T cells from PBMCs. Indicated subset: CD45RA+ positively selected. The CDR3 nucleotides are TGTGCCTGGAGTGTACAACGGAGCAATCAGCCCCAGCATTTT. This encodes CAWSVQRSNQPQHF. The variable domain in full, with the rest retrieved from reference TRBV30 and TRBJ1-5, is SQTIHQWPATLVQPVGSPLSLECTVEGTSNPNLYWYRQAAGRGLQLLFYSVGIGQISSEVPQNLSASRPQDRQFILSSKKLLLSDSGFYLCAWSVQRSNQPQHFGDGTRLSIL.